One sample yielded the 27 T cell receptor beta chains listed below, sequenced in a study of cytomegalovirus exposure and HLA in healthy donors. The study ran its PCR with 60 Vbeta and 13 Jbeta primers. The data were produced by immunoSEQ multiplex PCR, yet TCRdb's version contains in-frame clones alone and is incomplete. The sample lists fewer than 70,000 clones, 65% to 70% occurring once. Sequenced material: PBMCs. These receptors were taken from a male donor in good health and CMV-seropositive.

This chain connects TRBV23-1 to TRBJ2-7, with D perhaps TRBD1 (5 bases). TRBV23-1 is an ORF; its function is uncertain. This CDR3 is 15 amino acids long. Deletions cut 5 bases from V and 5 bases from J, with 19 bases between. The CDR3 DNA follows: TGCGCCAGCAGTTTAAAGACAGAAACCGTCCACGAGCAGTACTTC. This translates into CASSLKTETVHEQYF.

This clone was observed a few times. This chain connects TRBV6-1 to TRBJ1-5; D gene unclear. Germline loops: CDR1 MNHNS, CDR2 SASEGT. The length of the CDR3 is 13 residues. The V and J ends lost 6 bases and 0 bases respectively, with 6 bases between them. For the CDR3, the DNA is TGTGCCAGCAGGGACTATAGCAATCAGCCCCAGCATTTT. This translates into CASRDYSNQPQHF.

This clone has only a few counts. This chain links TRBV27 with TRBJ1-6, with 8 bases aligning to TRBD1. After removal of 3 bases from V and 0 bases from J, the junction contained 4 bases not matched to a gene. CDR3 size: 17 residues. The germline V gene has CDR1 MNHEY and CDR2 SMNVEV (reference sequence). This chain's CDR3 is CASSLDRVSSYNSPLHF. CDR3 nucleotides: TGTGCCAGCAGTTTGGACAGGGTGAGCTCCTATAATTCACCCCTCCACTTT.

This clone was seen only a few times. J is TRBJ1-1 and V is TRBV5-4; TRBD1 agrees at 9 bases. This CDR3 region has 15 residues. Germline CDR1 and CDR2: SGHNT and YYREEE (reference sequence). After removal of 4 bases from V and 4 bases from J, the junction contained 8 bases not matched to a gene. CDR3 protein: CASSPGTGLSTEAFF. CDR3 bases: TGTGCCAGCAGCCCCGGGACAGGGTTAAGCACTGAAGCTTTCTTT.

The chain couples TRBV6-5 to TRBJ1-3, with 10 bases aligning to TRBD1. J gave up 7 bases and V 7 bases, and 10 bases lay outside the gene matches. In germline, CDR1 is MNHEY, CDR2 SVGAGI. CDR3 size: 15 residues. CDR3 in DNA: TGTGCCAGCAAGGGCACAGACAGGGGGCTTAACACCATATATTTT. Its translation is CASKGTDRGLNTIYF.

The chain joins TRBV7-9 to TRBJ2-3, with a weak D call TRBD2 (7 bases). Germline CDR1 is SEHNR and CDR2 is FQNEAQ (reference sequence). V was cut by 5 bases and J by 5 bases, with 17 bases left in between. The CDR3 contains 15 residues. CDR3 DNA sequence: TGTGCCAGCAGCCTAGGAGGGGGGGCTCAAGATACGCAGTATTTT. Its protein product is CASSLGGGAQDTQYF. Using reference TRBV7-9 and TRBJ2-3 for the parts outside the CDR3, the full variable domain is DTGVSQNPRHKITKRGQNVTFRCDPISEHNRLYWYRQTLGQGPEFLTYFQNEAQLEKSRLLSDRFSAERPKGSFSTLEIQRTEQGDSAMYLCASSLGGGAQDTQYFGPGTRLTVL.

This clone has more than one count but fewer than ten. The V call is TRBV18, the J call TRBJ2-1; 14 bases agree with TRBD2. Trimming cost V 3 bases and J 9 bases; bases outside gene matches: 7. CDR3 length: 16 residues. Germline V CDR1 and CDR2: KGHSH, LQKENI. CDR3 coding DNA: TGTGCCAGCTCACCTAGACTAGCGGGGGGGCGGCTTGAGCAGTTCTTC. Residues: CASSPRLAGGRLEQFF.

V usage is TRBV6-5 and J usage is TRBJ1-1; 7 nucleotides agree with TRBD1. The germline gives CDR1 MNHEY, CDR2 SVGAGI. This CDR3 spans 14 amino acids. The V segment lost 6 bases and the J segment 0 bases; nucleotides outside the gene matches: 4. CDR3 bases: TGTGCCAGCAGGCCGACAGGGTTGAACACTGAAGCTTTCTTT. Residues: CASRPTGLNTEAFF.

The gene calls are TRBV5-1 and TRBJ2-3; 11 bases line up with TRBD2. The CDR3 loop spans 16 amino acids. J gave up 2 bases and V 4 bases, and 6 bases lay outside the gene matches. Germline V gene data show CDR1 as SGHRS and CDR2 as YFSETQ. The CDR3 region is CASSAGTSGITDTQYF. DNA for the CDR3: TGCGCCAGCAGCGCCGGGACTAGCGGTATCACAGATACGCAGTATTTT.

The V and J genes are TRBV30 and TRBJ2-3, with D possibly matching TRBD2 (7 bases). Trimming cost V 5 bases and J 5 bases, with 11 bases left between them. CDR1 GTSNPN and CDR2 SVGIG come from the germline V gene (reference sequence). CDR3 length: 12 residues. The CDR3 DNA is TGTGCCTGGGGGGAGGGGGGAGATACGCAGTATTTT. As protein: CAWGEGGDTQYF.

This chain uses TRBV9 with TRBJ2-3; 10 bases map to TRBD2. Germline V lookup: CDR1 SGDLS, CDR2 YYNGEE. This CDR3 comprises 16 residues. V shed 4 bases, J shed 4 bases, and the junction held 9 bases outside the gene matches. DNA of the CDR3: TGTGCCAGCAGCCCCGGGGGAGCGGGAGGGCCAGATACGCAGTATTTT. Amino acids: CASSPGGAGGPDTQYF.

The rearrangement joins TRBV7-2 to TRBJ1-5; 8 bases agree with TRBD1. The germline gives CDR1 SGHTA, CDR2 FQGNSA. V shed 6 bases, J shed 6 bases, and the junction held 7 bases outside the gene matches. This CDR3 has 14 amino acids. CDR3 bases: TGTGCCAGCAGTCTAGGACAGGGTGCTCAGCCCCAGCATTTT. Translated, it gives CASSLGQGAQPQHF. Full variable domain (missing parts from reference TRBV7-2 and TRBJ1-5): GAGVSQSPSNKVTEKGKDVELRCDPISGHTALYWYRQSLGQGLEFLIYFQGNSAPDKSGLPSDRFSAERTGGSVSTLTIQRTQQEDSAVYLCASSLGQGAQPQHFGDGTRLSIL.

This clone came up a few times. V gene TRBV14 combines with J gene TRBJ1-2; D unclear. Germline values: CDR1 SGHDN, CDR2 FVKESK. The CDR3 extends over 13 amino acids. Trimming pared 1 base from V and 3 bases from J, leaving 6 bases between. CDR3 protein: CASSQGGYYGYTF. The CDR3 DNA reads TGTGCCAGCAGCCAAGGAGGGTACTATGGCTACACCTTC. The entire variable domain, with the rest obtained from reference TRBV14 and TRBJ1-2, is as follows: EAGVTQFPSHSVIEKGQTVTLRCDPISGHDNLYWYRRVMGKEIKFLLHFVKESKQDESGMPNNRFLAERTGGTYSTLKVQPAELEDSGVYFCASSQGGYYGYTFGSGTRLTVV.

This chain connects TRBV30 to TRBJ2-7; the match to TRBD1 covers 10 bases. J gave up 7 bases and V 4 bases, and 7 bases lay outside the gene matches. The germline V gene encodes CDR1 GTSNPN and CDR2 SVGIG (reference sequence). CDR3 length: 13 residues. The CDR3 region is CAWNRDRGREQYF. The CDR3 DNA reads TGTGCCTGGAATCGGGACAGGGGTAGAGAGCAGTACTTC.

Of note for this clone: Germline is not matched at one junction end, which may reflect a read error. The rearrangement links TRBV19 to TRBJ1-2, with TRBD1 as a possible D gene (5 bases). This CDR3 contains 17 residues. Germline CDR1 LNHDA, CDR2 SQIVND (reference sequence). The CDR3 DNA reads as TGTGCCAGTAGTATAGAATTCACCGGGGGTGGGCACTATGGCTGCACCTTC. Amino acid sequence: CASSIEFTGGGHYGCTF. The full variable domain, in which reference TRBV19 and TRBJ1-2 provide the parts outside the CDR3, is DGGITQSPKYLFRKEGQNVTLSCEQNLNHDAMYWYRQDPGQGLRLIYYSQIVNDFQKGDIAEGYSVSREKKESFPLTVTSAQKNPTAFYLCASSIEFTGGGHYGCTFGSGTRLTVV.

This clone was recorded only once. The chain uses TRBV7-3 and TRBJ2-1, with D uncertain. Germline-derived CDR1 and CDR2 are SGHTA and FQGTGA. The CDR3 totals 13 residues. The V end lost 4 bases, the J end lost 6 bases, and 10 bases lay between the germline ends. The CDR3 nucleotides read TGTGCCAGCAGCTCCGTTTACGGCAATGAGCAGTTCTTC. Amino acids: CASSSVYGNEQFF.

The chain joins TRBV7-2 to TRBJ2-5, with D possibly TRBD2 on 6 matching bases. The J call may be wrong; the DNA end is better matched by TRBJ2-7. This CDR3 contains 14 residues. Germline CDR1 is SGHTA and CDR2 is FQGNSA. The CDR3 coding sequence is TGTGCCAGCAGCAAAGACGCGGGGCCTTTCGAGCAGTACTTC. Its protein product is CASSKDAGPFEQYF.

This clone was counted a few times. The chain combines TRBV19 with TRBJ2-7; 7 nucleotides align to TRBD2. The CDR3 sequence is 14 residues long. CDR1 LNHDA and CDR2 SQIVND come from the germline V gene (reference sequence). Trimming took 3 bases from V and 2 from J; bases not matched to a gene: 4. CDR3 bases: TGTGCCAGTAGTATCAGTGGGAGGGCCTACGAGCAGTACTTC. It is translated as CASSISGRAYEQYF.

The gene calls are TRBV6-1 and TRBJ1-2, with D possibly being TRBD1 (5 bases). V lost 2 bases to trimming and J lost 4 bases, with 11 bases between them. The germline CDR1 and CDR2 sequences are MNHNS and SASEGT. The CDR3 runs 14 residues. The CDR3 region is CASSETVGGYGYTF. CDR3 sequence (DNA): TGTGCCAGCAGTGAAACGGTGGGGGGCTATGGCTACACCTTC.

This clone was detected a few times. The J gene is TRBJ1-6, the V gene TRBV7-2; D is uncertain. Per germline, CDR1 SGHTA and CDR2 FQGNSA. The CDR3 has 12 amino acids. V was pared by 5 bases and J by 6 bases, with 5 bases between. The CDR3 DNA follows: TGTGCCAGCAGCACTCCTAATTCACCCCTCCACTTT. It is translated as CASSTPNSPLHF.

The V call is TRBV7-8, the J call TRBJ2-7, with TRBD1 matching over 7 bases. Germline values: CDR1 SGHVS, CDR2 FQNEAQ. The CDR3 loop spans 14 amino acids. V lost 2 bases to trimming and J lost 1 base; unmatched junction nucleotides: 2. The CDR3: CASSLSRGSYEQYF. DNA of the CDR3: TGTGCCAGCAGCTTAAGCAGGGGGTCCTACGAGCAGTACTTC. Together with reference TRBV7-8 and TRBJ2-7, the CDR3 gives the full variable domain: GAGVSQSPRYKVAKRGQDVALRCDPISGHVSLFWYQQALGQGPEFLTYFQNEAQLDKSGLPSDRFFAERPEGSVSTLKIQRTQQEDSAVYLCASSLSRGSYEQYFGPGTRLTVT.

The chain uses TRBV5-1 and TRBJ1-1; D remains ambiguous. Trimming shortened V by 5 bases and J by 0 bases, and 11 bases separated the two germline ends. From germline, CDR1 is SGHRS and CDR2 YFSETQ. The CDR3 is 14 amino acids. The CDR3: CASREWAMNTEAFF. CDR3 DNA: TGCGCCAGCAGAGAGTGGGCGATGAACACTGAAGCTTTCTTT.

V is TRBV29-1 and J is TRBJ1-5, with 8 bases matching TRBD1. CDR1 SQVTM and CDR2 ANQGSEA come from the germline V gene. The CDR3 totals 15 residues. J was trimmed by 2 bases and V by 6 bases; bases with no gene match: 9. This CDR3 is CSVSFGQGGNQPQHF. The CDR3 DNA reads TGCAGCGTCTCGTTTGGACAGGGCGGCAATCAGCCCCAGCATTTT. Combining the CDR3 with reference TRBV29-1 and TRBJ1-5 gives the whole variable domain SAVISQKPSRDICQRGTSLTIQCQVDSQVTMMFWYRQQPGQSLTLIATANQGSEATYESGFVIDKFPISRPNLTFSTLTVSNMSPEDSSIYLCSVSFGQGGNQPQHFGDGTRLSIL.

The rearrangement uses TRBV12-2 and TRBJ2-3; the table's D call, TRBD1, was not checked against the DNA. TRBV12-2 is marked as a pseudogene. The CDR3 is 15 amino acids. Here the CDR3 DNA reads TGTGCAAGTCGCTTAATCGTCAGGAACACAGATACGCAGTATTTT. It encodes CASRLIVRNTDTQYF.

This clone was seen only a few times. The chain carries TRBV7-8 and TRBJ1-1; D is unclear. The ends were cut back, 5 bases at V and 0 bases at J, with 13 bases in the middle. CDR3 size: 15 residues. Germline V gene sequence: CDR1 SGHVS, CDR2 FQNEAQ. The CDR3 DNA sequence: TGTGCCAGCAGCCCGGGAAAAGGCCTGAACACTGAAGCTTTCTTT. Translation gives CASSPGKGLNTEAFF.

Only a few counts were recorded for this clone. J is TRBJ2-1 and V is TRBV4-2; TRBD2 matches 9 bases. Germline CDR1 is LGHNA and CDR2 is YNFKEQ. Trimming at V came to 3 bases and at J to 9 bases, leaving 9 bases not matched to a gene. This CDR3 is built from 15 residues. This CDR3 reads CASSQASSGDSEQFF. CDR3 sequence (DNA): TGTGCCAGCAGCCAGGCATCTAGCGGGGACAGTGAGCAGTTCTTC.

V and J are TRBV7-2 and TRBJ2-7; 7 positions match TRBD1. This CDR3 spans 15 amino acids. After removal of 0 bases from V and 3 bases from J, the junction contained 5 bases not matched to a gene. CDR1 and CDR2 (germline): SGHTA, FQGNSA. The DNA for the CDR3 is TGTGCCAGCAGCTTAGCCCAAGGGGGCGGCTACGAGCAGTACTTC. Residues: CASSLAQGGGYEQYF.